A selection of T cell receptor beta chains follows, all from one sample in a study of T-cell reconstitution after alpha-beta-depleted transplantation in children. TCRdb passed the PCR reads through MiXCR, listing each CDR3 protein once. The table records approximately 510,000 distinct CDR3 sequences, around 19% of them present only once. Source: PBMCs from the stem cell graft donor, taken from the stem cell graft. These receptors all stem from a human donor who donated a stem cell graft to a child with acute lymphoblastic leukemia. Both conserved end residues are trimmed from each CDR3.

j_call: TRBJ2-2; v_call: TRBV5-1; cdr3_aa: ASRSTDRITGELF
j_call: TRBJ2-3; v_call: TRBV10-3; cdr3_aa: AISGTTGWGTDTQY
j_call: TRBJ2-7; v_call: TRBV25-1; cdr3_aa: ASSEYGRLDEQY
j_call: TRBJ1-2; v_call: TRBV6-5; cdr3_aa: ASSYSTGDYGYT
j_call: TRBJ2-1; v_call: TRBV12-3/TRBV12-4; cdr3_aa: ASSPPGLAGKNEQF
j_call: TRBJ2-1; v_call: TRBV7-9; cdr3_aa: ASSFDFSGEQF
j_call: TRBJ2-1; v_call: TRBV7-8; cdr3_aa: ASGGWREGPGENEQF
j_call: TRBJ2-1; v_call: TRBV5-1; cdr3_aa: ASSSAGYNEQF
j_call: TRBJ2-3; v_call: TRBV9; cdr3_aa: ASSGWTSGDTQY
j_call: TRBJ2-2; v_call: TRBV15; cdr3_aa: ATSYASGSPGELF
j_call: TRBJ1-1; v_call: TRBV5-1; cdr3_aa: ASSDRTGVGTEAF
j_call: TRBJ2-7; v_call: TRBV15; cdr3_aa: ATSPGRTSGSIEQY
j_call: TRBJ2-7; v_call: TRBV11-2; cdr3_aa: ASSYEAGRGLAGVYEQY
j_call: TRBJ2-1; v_call: TRBV20-1; cdr3_aa: SAHRAGRNNEQF
j_call: TRBJ2-2; v_call: TRBV27; cdr3_aa: ASRAQGPGELF
j_call: TRBJ2-7; v_call: TRBV4-1; cdr3_aa: ASSREAGGASEQY
j_call: TRBJ1-2; v_call: TRBV27; cdr3_aa: ASSSHSSGTGGGYGYT
j_call: TRBJ2-3; v_call: TRBV7-8; cdr3_aa: ASSLSGSSPDTQY
j_call: TRBJ2-1; v_call: TRBV5-1; cdr3_aa: ASSLDLYNEQF
j_call: TRBJ2-1; v_call: TRBV11-2; cdr3_aa: ASSSAAGGHNEQF
j_call: TRBJ1-2; v_call: TRBV5-1; cdr3_aa: ASSLSRGQNYGYT
j_call: TRBJ1-1; v_call: TRBV7-9; cdr3_aa: ASRGRRMNTEAF
j_call: TRBJ1-6; v_call: TRBV6-1; cdr3_aa: ASSPRSRYNSPLH